This is a list of T cell receptor beta chains from one sample in a study of T cells after yellow fever vaccination. TCRdb independently ran MiXCR on the 5' RACE reads; one entry per CDR3 protein. This sample has a few hundred thousand distinct CDR3 sequences; roughly 5.6% occur once, and the top ten carry roughly 3.5%. The material was CD4+ T cells sorted from PBMCs, obtained on the day of the yellow fever booster vaccination. These receptors all stem from a man between 18 and 29 years old who received the YFV17D yellow fever vaccine. The CDR3 runs from the conserved cysteine through the conserved F or W. The order of the fields is V gene, clone size, D gene, J gene, CDR3 protein, CDR3 DNA. D genes are given only for firm matches. Clone size is not always given. Where it is, it says once, few, many or a class for expanded clones.

TRBV12-3/TRBV12-4	few	TRBD1	TRBJ1-6	CASSTLPRGQGMGSSLHF	TGTGCCAGCAGCACCCTGCCCCGGGGACAGGGAATGGGATCCTCCCTCCACTTT
TRBV19	.	TRBD1	TRBJ1-2	CASAADRGHGYTF	TGTGCCAGTGCTGCGGACAGGGGGCATGGCTACACCTTC
TRBV4-3	few	TRBD2	TRBJ2-3	CASSQDPRGGTDTQYF	TGCGCCAGCAGCCAAGATCCCCGGGGGGGTACAGATACGCAGTATTTT
TRBV7-2	many	.	TRBJ2-3	CASKKVVSTDTQYF	TGTGCCAGCAAGAAGGTGGTGAGCACAGATACGCAGTATTTT
TRBV5-1	few	TRBD1	TRBJ1-3	CASTTGTALSGNTIYF	TGCGCCAGCACCACCGGGACAGCGTTATCTGGAAACACCATATATTTT
TRBV9	.	.	TRBJ2-5	CARENEQETQYF	TGTGCCAGGGAGAATGAGCAAGAGACCCAGTACTTC
TRBV5-4	few	.	TRBJ2-5	CASSLEANQETQYF	TGTGCCAGCAGCTTGGAGGCTAACCAAGAGACCCAGTACTTC
TRBV7-2	many	.	TRBJ1-5	CASSLDPQGQPQHF	TGTGCCAGCAGCTTAGATCCCCAGGGACAGCCCCAGCATTTT
TRBV11-2	few	TRBD2	TRBJ2-1	CASSPILSSGRNEQFF	TGTGCCAGCAGCCCAATCCTAAGTAGCGGGCGCAATGAGCAGTTCTTC
TRBV28	.	TRBD2	TRBJ2-3	CASIPGGGDTQYF	TGTGCCAGCATCCCGGGGGGAGGAGATACGCAGTATTTT
TRBV6-2/TRBV6-3	few	TRBD2	TRBJ2-3	CASSRGLAGLGDTQYF	TGTGCCAGCAGCCGCGGACTAGCGGGACTCGGTGATACGCAGTATTTT
TRBV7-2	.	.	TRBJ1-5	CASSPTDRRNQPQHF	TGTGCCAGCAGCCCTACCGACAGGAGAAATCAGCCCCAGCATTTT
TRBV18	many	TRBD1	TRBJ1-3	CASSSWTGDGNTIYF	TGTGCCAGCTCATCTTGGACAGGGGATGGAAACACCATATATTTT
TRBV10-3	many	TRBD2	TRBJ2-3	CAISVEAGGTHTQYF	TGTGCCATCAGTGTCGAAGCGGGGGGAACCCATACGCAGTATTTT
TRBV20-1	many	.	TRBJ2-3	CSARGGLAGDTQYF	TGCAGTGCTAGAGGAGGGTTAGCAGGAGATACGCAGTATTTT
TRBV11-2	few	.	TRBJ2-5	CASGFTGYQETQYF	TGTGCCAGCGGATTCACAGGGTACCAAGAGACCCAGTACTTC
TRBV3-1	many	.	TRBJ1-1	CASSNRGTRNTEAFF	TGTGCCAGCTCGAATCGGGGGACAAGAAACACTGAAGCTTTCTTT
TRBV12-5	.	.	TRBJ2-3	CASGLVLAAGAITDTQYF	TGTGCTAGTGGTTTGGTATTAGCGGCGGGGGCAATCACAGATACGCAGTATTTT
TRBV2	few	TRBD2	TRBJ2-3	CASSGLAGNTDTQYF	TGTGCCAGCAGTGGACTAGCGGGAAACACAGATACGCAGTATTTT
TRBV14	.	.	TRBJ2-2	CASGRVYTGELFF	TGTGCCAGCGGCAGGGTGTACACCGGGGAGCTGTTTTTT
TRBV6-2/TRBV6-3	.	.	TRBJ2-3	CASRSSPDTQYF	TGTGCCAGCAGAAGTAGCCCAGATACGCAGTATTTT
TRBV4-3	few	.	TRBJ1-2	CASSQALFSGYTF	TGCGCCAGCAGCCAAGCCCTTTTTTCTGGCTACACCTTC
TRBV7-9	many	.	TRBJ1-2	CASSPPWRESYTF	TGTGCCAGCAGCCCGCCCTGGCGGGAGAGCTACACCTTC
TRBV20-1	few	.	TRBJ1-5	CSARAGTEDRYSNQPQHF	TGCAGTGCTAGAGCCGGGACCGAGGACCGTTATAGCAATCAGCCCCAGCATTTT
TRBV28	once	.	TRBJ2-3	CASSSPALLTDTQYF	TGTGCCAGCAGTTCGCCGGCCCTTTTGACAGATACGCAGTATTTT
TRBV2	many	.	TRBJ1-6	CASSEAVGEHSPLHF	TGTGCCAGCAGTGAGGCGGTTGGGGAGCATTCACCCCTCCACTTT
TRBV3-1	few	.	TRBJ1-2	CASSHLDPKDGYTF	TGTGCCAGCAGCCATCTCGACCCCAAAGATGGCTACACCTTC
TRBV19	.	.	TRBJ1-5	CASSPSMPLDWDQPQHF	TGTGCCAGTAGTCCCAGTATGCCTTTGGATTGGGATCAGCCCCAGCATTTT
TRBV20-1	.	TRBD1	TRBJ1-5	CSAIPRQGKQPQHF	TGCAGTGCTATCCCCCGACAGGGTAAACAGCCCCAGCATTTT
TRBV10-1	.	.	TRBJ1-1	CASKLQMNTEAFF	TGCGCCAGCAAACTTCAGATGAACACTGAAGCTTTCTTT
TRBV5-8	few	.	TRBJ1-2	CASSGGRRDYHGYTF	TGTGCCAGCAGCGGGGGAAGGAGGGACTACCATGGCTACACCTTC
TRBV25-1	many	TRBD2	TRBJ2-5	CASSVLTSGGTLQETQYF	TGTGCCAGCAGTGTTTTGACTAGCGGGGGGACCCTCCAAGAGACCCAGTACTTC
TRBV5-1	.	TRBD1	TRBJ1-2	CASSLAPGTGVFQGYTF	TGCGCCAGCAGCTTGGCCCCCGGGACAGGGGTCTTCCAAGGCTACACCTTC
TRBV18	.	.	TRBJ2-3	CASSPGAADTQYF	TGTGCCAGCTCACCAGGGGCGGCAGATACGCAGTATTTT
TRBV24-1	few	TRBD1	TRBJ1-2	CATRETGTDGYTF	TGTGCCACCCGGGAGACTGGGACAGATGGCTACACCTTC
TRBV6-1	.	TRBD1	TRBJ2-7	CASSPQQGLYEQYF	TGTGCCAGCAGTCCGCAACAGGGGCTATACGAGCAGTACTTC
TRBV28	few	.	TRBJ2-1	CASRRWTVNEQFF	TGTGCCAGCAGACGTTGGACGGTCAATGAGCAGTTCTTC
TRBV7-2	few	TRBD1	TRBJ2-7	CASSLMSGTAFYEQYF	TGTGCCAGCAGCTTAATGTCCGGGACAGCCTTCTACGAGCAGTACTTC
TRBV10-3	many	.	TRBJ1-6	CAISESVDSYNSPLHF	TGTGCCATCAGTGAGTCGGTAGACTCCTATAATTCACCCCTCCACTTT
TRBV12-3/TRBV12-4	many	.	TRBJ2-3	CASSPRRDTQYF	TGTGCCAGCAGTCCCAGGAGGGATACGCAGTATTTT
TRBV19	few	.	TRBJ1-5	CASSQGPGVNQPQHF	TGTGCCAGTAGTCAGGGCCCGGGGGTGAATCAGCCCCAGCATTTT
TRBV19	.	.	TRBJ1-3	CASSRWRANSGNTIYF	TGTGCCAGTAGTAGGTGGAGGGCGAACTCTGGAAACACCATATATTTT
TRBV2	.	.	TRBJ2-3	CASRYLTSTDTQYF	TGTGCCAGCAGATACTTGACTAGTACAGATACGCAGTATTTT
TRBV4-1	many	.	TRBJ2-7	CASSQRSDNYEQYF	TGCGCCAGCAGCCAGAGATCCGATAACTACGAGCAGTACTTC
TRBV20-1	.	.	TRBJ1-2	CSARELRGYTF	TGCAGTGCTAGGGAGCTGCGTGGCTACACCTTC
TRBV28	.	TRBD1	TRBJ1-1	CASGRTGRGIGTEAFF	TGTGCCAGCGGGAGGACAGGGAGAGGAATCGGCACTGAAGCTTTCTTT
TRBV10-3	many	.	TRBJ1-3	CAIRASGNTIYF	TGTGCCATCAGGGCCTCTGGAAACACCATATATTTT
TRBV7-8	many	.	TRBJ2-5	CASSGRQAQGRITETQYF	TGTGCCAGCAGCGGGAGGCAGGCGCAGGGGAGGATCACGGAGACCCAGTACTTC
TRBV20-1	.	.	TRBJ1-2	CSARSDKGYTF	TGCAGTGCTAGATCTGATAAGGGCTACACCTTC
TRBV28	.	.	TRBJ1-5	CARGRNNQPQHF	TGTGCCAGGGGCAGAAACAATCAGCCCCAGCATTTT
TRBV28	.	TRBD1	TRBJ1-2	CASSLGGQGADYGYTF	TGTGCCAGCAGTTTGGGCGGACAGGGGGCTGACTATGGCTACACCTTC